The T cell receptor (beta chain) described here comes from a study of blood T cell repertoires in COVID-19. Study-wide background: The United States, Italy and Spain provided the acute and convalescent COVID-19 samples. PBMCs, B-cell-depleted T cells, or T cells provided the cDNA or gDNA that made up the material.

Between the trimmed V and J ends, which lost 7 bases and 3 bases, there was a span of 10 bases. This CDR3 is 12 amino acids long. The germline gives CDR1 LNHDA, CDR2 SQIVND (reference sequence). Original analysis: Quantification of nucleated cells was approximated via reference gene primer amplification. Clones were read by immunoSEQ multiplex PCR, and TCRdb kept only the in-frame ones, dropping some. V, J and clone size are taken as reported in that table, and D and trimming were inferred from the DNA itself. The table records approximately 170,000 clones, 86% of them present only once. The sequence was collected from a woman aged 70-85 years with acute or convalescent COVID-19. The chain uses TRBV19 and TRBJ2-7; D might be TRBD2 (6 bases). Sequencing used peripheral blood. The CDR3 region is CASIRGLYEQYF. Here the CDR3 DNA reads TGTGCCAGTATTAGGGGACTCTACGAGCAGTACTTC.